Reported below is one T cell receptor beta chain. A library of TCRbeta sequences, prepared with unique molecular identifiers, was generated. A single record per CDR3 protein comes from TCRdb applying MiXCR to the PCR reads. The sample gives about 500,000 distinct CDR3 sequences, approximately 10% of which show up once; around 15% is in the top ten. This record comes from a study of T-cell reconstitution after alpha-beta-depleted transplantation in children. Per the germline V gene, CDR1 is SGHTA and CDR2 is FQGNSA. The CDR3 is 16 residues long. V shed 4 bases, J shed 7 bases, and the junction held 12 bases outside the gene matches.

This sample comprised PBMCs, mostly from graft donor cells, obtained 180 days after TCRalphabeta/CD19-depleted stem cell transplant. The receptor's source is a female patient between 2 and 10 years old who had a stem cell transplant for aplastic anemia, so the T cells may come from the graft donor. The chain links TRBV7-2 to TRBJ2-7; 11 bases agree with TRBD2. In nucleotides, the CDR3 is TGTGCCAGCAGCTCAGGGGGGCTAGCGGGAGGTGTTGAGCAGTACTTC. This sequence encodes CASSSGGLAGGVEQYF.